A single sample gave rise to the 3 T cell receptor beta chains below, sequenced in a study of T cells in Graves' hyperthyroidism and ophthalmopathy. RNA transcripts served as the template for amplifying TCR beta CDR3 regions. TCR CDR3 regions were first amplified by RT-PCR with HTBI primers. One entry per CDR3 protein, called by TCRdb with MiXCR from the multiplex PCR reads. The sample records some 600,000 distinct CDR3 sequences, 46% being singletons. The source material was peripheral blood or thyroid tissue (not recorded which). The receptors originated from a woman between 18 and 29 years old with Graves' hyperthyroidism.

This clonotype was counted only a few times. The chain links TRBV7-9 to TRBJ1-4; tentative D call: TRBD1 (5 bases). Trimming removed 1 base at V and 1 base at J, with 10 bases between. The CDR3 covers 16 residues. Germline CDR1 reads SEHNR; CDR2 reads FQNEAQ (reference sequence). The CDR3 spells CASSLGFRETNEKLFF. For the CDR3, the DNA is TGTGCCAGCAGCTTAGGATTCAGGGAAACTAATGAAAAACTGTTTTTT.

The DNA of the CDR3 is TGTGCCAGCAGCTTCGGAGAGGGCACTGAAGCTTTCTTT. This sequence encodes CASSFGEGTEAFF. J is TRBJ1-1 and V is TRBV7-9; no clear D. With 3 bases removed from V and 4 bases from J, the gap between germline ends came to 9 bases. This CDR3 spans 13 amino acids. CDR1 is SEHNR, CDR2 FQNEAQ, per germline (reference sequence).

CDR3 coding DNA: TGTGCCAGCAGCCCGTCGGGGGGCCAAAACACCATATATTTT. Its translation is CASSPSGGQNTIYF. The V call is TRBV5-4, the J call TRBJ1-3, with D maybe TRBD1 (6 bases). In germline, CDR1 is SGHNT, CDR2 YYREEE (reference sequence). The CDR3 is made up of 14 amino acids. V dropped 4 bases and J dropped 6 bases, with 14 bases sitting between them.